One sample yielded the 26 T cell receptor beta chains listed below, sequenced in a study of CXCR3-negative and CXCR3-positive naive CD8 T cells. General study findings and limits: Hydrophobicity of TRB CDR3s was greater in CXCR3-positive naive cells than in CXCR3-negative naive cells.

Each TRB cDNA library was prepared by 5' RACE (with UMI labels). TCRdb re-analyzed the 5' RACE reads; it lists each CDR3 protein once, without DNA. This listing includes about 130,000 distinct CDR3 sequences. These TCRs are of unknown antigen specificity. Specimen: naive CXCR3+ CD8+ T cells from blood. Documented subset: CD45RO-CCR7+CD27+CD95- naive CD8+ T cells expressing CXCR3 (TNR3+). These receptors came from a human donor in good health. Some clones in this sample may be carry-over from other donors' samples.

The chain employs TRBV9 and TRBJ2-7; TCRdb names TRBD2, which stays unverified in the absence of DNA. Germline lookup yields CDR1 SGDLS and CDR2 YYNGEE. This CDR3 is 14 amino acids long. The CDR3 sequence: CASSVGGRVGEQYF.

The rearrangement uses TRBV2 and TRBJ2-3. The CDR3 totals 16 residues. Germline CDR1 is SNHLY and CDR2 is FYNNEI. CDR3 in amino acids: CASSEALVRRTDTQYF.

The V and J genes are TRBV28 and TRBJ1-4. CDR1 is MDHEN, CDR2 SYDVKM, per germline. The CDR3 contains 17 residues. The CDR3 loop is CASSLWPATATNEELFF.

The chain is built from TRBV7-3 and TRBJ2-5; TCRdb proposes TRBD1, but this gene call is untestable without DNA. Per germline, CDR1 SGHTA and CDR2 FQGTGA. This CDR3 spans 14 amino acids. The CDR3 here is CASSVTGSQETQYF.

The chain employs TRBV28 and TRBJ2-3; as DNA is missing, the TRBD2 call by TCRdb cannot be tested. The CDR3 is 17 residues long. Germline CDR1 is MDHEN and CDR2 is SYDVKM. CDR3 protein: CASSSLIAGGDTDTQYF.

The rearrangement links TRBV28 to TRBJ2-7; TCRdb indicates TRBD1, and absent DNA this call remains unverified. This CDR3 is 12 amino acids long. Germline V gene lookup returns CDR1 MDHEN and CDR2 SYDVKM. CDR3 protein: CASSLLGPEQYF.

The chain carries TRBV28 and TRBJ2-2; the D call of TRBD1 rests on TCRdb alone, since no DNA is present to check it. Germline V gene sequence: CDR1 MDHEN, CDR2 SYDVKM. The CDR3 has 16 amino acids. This CDR3 reads CASSPLHSTDTGELFF.

J is TRBJ2-5 and V is TRBV12-3 or TRBV12-4; the TRBD2 assignment by TCRdb is unverifiable without DNA. The CDR3 extends over 13 amino acids. CDR3 amino acids: CASAAGVRETQYF.

The chain uses TRBV28 and TRBJ2-1; TCRdb proposes TRBD2, but this gene call is untestable without DNA. The CDR3 has 15 amino acids. Germline assignment: CDR1 MDHEN and CDR2 SYDVKM. The chain's CDR3 is CASTRSGESYNEQFF.

The rearrangement uses TRBV20-1 and TRBJ2-1; there is no DNA to check the TCRdb D call of TRBD1. The germline V gene encodes CDR1 DFQATT and CDR2 SNEGSKA (reference sequence). This CDR3 spans 16 amino acids. CDR3 residues: CSARDLGRALTDEQFF.

The V and J genes are TRBV9 and TRBJ2-1. The germline V gene has CDR1 SGDLS and CDR2 YYNGEE. This CDR3 contains 12 residues. The CDR3 loop is CASSYRTEEQFF.

The chain has TRBV29-1 and TRBJ2-3. Germline V gene lookup returns CDR1 SQVTM and CDR2 ANQGSEA. The CDR3 loop spans 16 amino acids. CDR3 residues: CSVEAVIRYSTDTQYF.

V gene TRBV13 combines with J gene TRBJ1-2; TCRdb lists TRBD1, though no DNA is available to test this call. CDR1 and CDR2 (germline): PRHDT, FYEKMQ (reference sequence). The CDR3 spans 15 residues. CDR3 loop: CASSQGKGAIYGYTF.

The chain joins TRBV28 to TRBJ2-4; TCRdb names TRBD2, which stays unverified in the absence of DNA. From germline, CDR1 is MDHEN and CDR2 SYDVKM. CDR3 length equals 17 residues. The chain's CDR3 is CASSKQLAGLAKNIQYF.

CDR3 loop: CATSRDRGQGSPRTNEKLFF. The rearrangement uses TRBV15 and TRBJ1-4; TCRdb reports TRBD1, a call that lacks DNA to check it against. The CDR3 runs to 20 residues. CDR1 and CDR2 (germline): LNHNV, YYDKDF (reference sequence). Variable domain in full (rest from reference TRBV15 and TRBJ1-4): DAMVIQNPRYQVTQFGKPVTLSCSQTLNHNVMYWYQQKSSQAPKLLFHYYDKDFNNEADTPDNFQSRRPNTSFCFLDIRSPGLGDTAMYLCATSRDRGQGSPRTNEKLFFGSGTQLSVL.

The chain links TRBV6-5 to TRBJ2-5. Germline assignment: CDR1 MNHEY and CDR2 SVGAGI. The CDR3 covers 12 residues. This CDR3 is CASSYSGETQYF.

J is TRBJ1-4 and V is TRBV11-2. Germline V gene data show CDR1 as SGHAT and CDR2 as FQNNGV. CDR3 size: 12 residues. The chain's CDR3 is CASSSFLEKLFF.

The chain carries TRBV28 and TRBJ1-4; TCRdb picks TRBD1, but there is no DNA to check that call. Germline V lookup: CDR1 MDHEN, CDR2 SYDVKM. CDR3 length equals 16 residues. Here the CDR3 reads CASSLSGIRLREKLFF.

The chain has TRBV12-3 or TRBV12-4 and TRBJ1-1. CDR3 length equals 12 residues. This CDR3 is CASSYGDTEAFF.

V and J are TRBV28 and TRBJ2-1; TCRdb proposes TRBD2, but this gene call is untestable without DNA. The CDR3 loop spans 15 amino acids. Looked up from germline, CDR1 is MDHEN and CDR2 is SYDVKM. The CDR3 loop is CASSSGLAAYNEQFF.

The genes are TRBV4-1 and TRBJ1-5; no DNA is available, so the TRBD1 call from TCRdb remains unchecked. The CDR3 loop spans 15 amino acids. Per the germline V gene, CDR1 is MGHRA and CDR2 is YSYEKL. The CDR3 region is CASSLGQASNQPQHF.

The chain uses TRBV20-1 and TRBJ2-1; no DNA is available, so the TRBD1 call from TCRdb remains unchecked. Germline CDR1 DFQATT, CDR2 SNEGSKA (reference sequence). This CDR3 has 14 amino acids. CDR3 amino acids: CSARGVGQMNEQFF.

V gene TRBV7-9 combines with J gene TRBJ2-5. This CDR3 is 13 amino acids long. Germline V gene data show CDR1 as SEHNR and CDR2 as FQNEAQ (reference sequence). The CDR3 here is CASSQTNQETQYF.

The chain uses TRBV3-1 and TRBJ2-5; TCRdb designates TRBD1, a call that cannot be tested without DNA. This CDR3 is 16 amino acids long. Germline loops: CDR1 LGHDT, CDR2 YNNKEL (reference sequence). This chain's CDR3 is CASRAGTGDFQETQYF.

The V and J genes are TRBV7-9 and TRBJ2-7; TCRdb proposes TRBD1, but this gene call is untestable without DNA. Germline V CDR1 and CDR2: SEHNR, FQNEAQ (reference sequence). This CDR3 has 12 amino acids. CDR3 residues: CASSRGGGEQYF. The entire variable domain, with the rest obtained from reference TRBV7-9 and TRBJ2-7, is as follows: DTGVSQNPRHKITKRGQNVTFRCDPISEHNRLYWYRQTLGQGPEFLTYFQNEAQLEKSRLLSDRFSAERPKGSFSTLEIQRTEQGDSAMYLCASSRGGGEQYFGPGTRLTVT.

The chain couples TRBV20-1 to TRBJ1-2. CDR3 length: 11 amino acids. Germline-derived CDR1 and CDR2 are DFQATT and SNEGSKA (reference sequence). CDR3 in amino acids: CSARRKDGYTF.